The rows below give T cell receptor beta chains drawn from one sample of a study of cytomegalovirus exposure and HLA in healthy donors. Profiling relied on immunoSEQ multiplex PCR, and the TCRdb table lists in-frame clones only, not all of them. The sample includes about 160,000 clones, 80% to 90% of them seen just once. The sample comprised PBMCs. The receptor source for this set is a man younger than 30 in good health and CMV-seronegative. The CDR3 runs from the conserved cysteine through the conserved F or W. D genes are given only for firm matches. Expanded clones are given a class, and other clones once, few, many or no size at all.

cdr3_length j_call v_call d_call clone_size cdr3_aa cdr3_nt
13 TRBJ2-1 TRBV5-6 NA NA CASSPAPGNEQFF TGTGCCAGCAGCCCGGCCCCGGGGAATGAGCAGTTCTTC
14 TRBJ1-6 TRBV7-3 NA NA CASSRGVYNSPLHF TGTGCCAGCAGCCGCGGGGTTTATAATTCACCCCTCCACTTT
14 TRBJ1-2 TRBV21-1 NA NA CAPQVCREGYGYTF TGTGCCCCCCAGGTGTGCAGGGAGGGCTATGGCTACACCTTC
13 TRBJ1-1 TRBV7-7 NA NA CASSFSEDTEAFF TGTGCTAGCAGCTTTTCAGAGGACACTGAAGCTTTCTTT
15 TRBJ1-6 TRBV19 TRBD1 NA CATSRQGADNSPLHF TGTGCCACCTCCCGACAGGGGGCGGACAATTCACCCCTCCACTTT
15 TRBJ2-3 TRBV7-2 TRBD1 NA CASSPGQGRTDTQYF TGTGCCAGCAGCCCCGGACAGGGTAGGACAGATACGCAGTATTTT
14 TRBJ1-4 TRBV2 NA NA CASRPPVTNEKLFF TGTGCCAGCAGGCCACCGGTAACTAATGAAAAACTGTTTTTT
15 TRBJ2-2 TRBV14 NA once CASSQAAWRSGELFF TGTGCCAGCAGCCAAGCAGCTTGGAGGTCCGGGGAGCTGTTTTTT
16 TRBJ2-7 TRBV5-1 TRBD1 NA CASSDTSPGTVDEQYF TGCGCCAGCAGTGATACATCGCCCGGGACAGTCGACGAGCAGTACTTC
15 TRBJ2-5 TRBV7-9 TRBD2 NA CASSPGLAGRETQYF TGTGCCAGCAGCCCGGGACTAGCGGGACGAGAGACCCAGTACTTC
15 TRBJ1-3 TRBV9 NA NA CASSIEAGFGNTIYF TGTGCCAGCAGCATAGAGGCAGGGTTTGGAAACACCATATATTTT
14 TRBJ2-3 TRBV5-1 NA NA CASSTEVSTDTQYF TGCGCCAGCAGCACGGAGGTCAGCACAGATACGCAGTATTTT
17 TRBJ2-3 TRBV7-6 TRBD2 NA CASSSLPSGGGADTQYF TGTGCCAGCAGCTCCCTCCCCAGCGGGGGTGGGGCAGATACGCAGTATTTT
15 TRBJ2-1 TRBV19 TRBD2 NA CASSIKRGGYNEQFF TGTGCCAGTAGTATTAAGCGGGGGGGATACAATGAGCAGTTCTTC
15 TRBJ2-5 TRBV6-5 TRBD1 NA CASSRDRAFQETQYF TGTGCCAGCAGTAGGGACAGGGCATTCCAAGAGACCCAGTACTTC
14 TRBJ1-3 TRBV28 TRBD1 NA CASRGQATRNTIYF TGTGCCAGCAGAGGACAGGCCACCCGGAACACCATATATTTT
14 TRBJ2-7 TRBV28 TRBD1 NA CASSTGGPFFEQYF TGTGCCAGCTCTACAGGGGGCCCATTTTTCGAGCAGTACTTC
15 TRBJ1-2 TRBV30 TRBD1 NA CAWSFTGTGFAGYTF TGTGCCTGGAGTTTCACCGGGACAGGGTTTGCTGGCTACACCTTC
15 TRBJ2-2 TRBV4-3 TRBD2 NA CASKASGRGTGELFF TGCGCCTCAAAGGCTAGCGGGAGAGGGACCGGGGAGCTGTTTTTT
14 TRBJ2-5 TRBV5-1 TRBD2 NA CASSYGTSSETQYF TGCGCCAGCAGCTACGGGACTAGTAGTGAGACCCAGTACTTC
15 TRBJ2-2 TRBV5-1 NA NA CASSLEQIYNRELFF TGCGCCAGCAGCTTGGAACAGATTTATAACCGGGAGCTGTTTTTT
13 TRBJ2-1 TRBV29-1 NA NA CSVGWTVYNEQFF TGCAGCGTTGGGTGGACTGTTTACAATGAGCAGTTCTTC
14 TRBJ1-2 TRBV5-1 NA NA CASSLDTANYGYTF TGCGCCAGCAGCCTTGACACCGCTAACTATGGCTACACCTTC
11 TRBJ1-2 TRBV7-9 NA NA CASSPLGPTTF TGTGCCAGCAGCCCCCTAGGTCCAACCACCTTC
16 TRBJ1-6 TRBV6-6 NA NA CASSRDGRPYNSPLHF TGTGCCAGCAGTAGGGACGGGAGGCCCTATAATTCACCCCTCCACTTT
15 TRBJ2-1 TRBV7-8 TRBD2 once CASSPAGTSYNEQFF TGTGCCAGCAGCCCTGCCGGGACTAGTTACAATGAGCAGTTCTTC
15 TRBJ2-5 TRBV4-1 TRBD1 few CASSTLRDSQETQYF TGCGCCAGCAGCACCCTCCGGGACAGCCAAGAGACCCAGTACTTC
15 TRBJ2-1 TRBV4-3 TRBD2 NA CASSRGLAGVNEQFF TGCGCCAGCAGCCGCGGACTAGCGGGAGTGAATGAGCAGTTCTTC
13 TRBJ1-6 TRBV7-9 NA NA CASSYQTDSPLHF TGTGCCAGCAGCTACCAGACAGATTCACCCCTCCACTTT
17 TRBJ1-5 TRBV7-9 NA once CASSLVDSGVLNQPQHF TGTGCCAGCAGCTTAGTCGATTCGGGGGTGCTCAATCAGCCCCAGCATTTT
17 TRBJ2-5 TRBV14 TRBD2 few CASSPSRSGIGQETQYF TGTGCCAGCAGCCCTTCGCGTAGCGGGATAGGCCAAGAGACCCAGTACTTC
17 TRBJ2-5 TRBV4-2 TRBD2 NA CASSQFGIAGGPETQYF TGTGCCAGCAGCCAATTTGGGATAGCGGGGGGGCCGGAGACCCAGTACTTC